This TCR beta chain was retrieved from a study of T-cell memory formation after mild COVID-19. General observations from the study: What remained unconfirmed was the SARS-CoV-2 specificity of second-wave clones peaking on day 37. From day 15 to 85, contracting clones were balanced between CD4 and CD8, whereas later expanders leaned toward CD4+. The appearance of some responding clones in pre-infection memory suggested that cross-reactive memory joined.

This clonotype has a handful of counts. Its specificity is unknown. TCRdb re-analysed the 5' RACE reads in MiXCR, keeping a single row per CDR3 protein. The sample holds about 180,000 distinct CDR3 sequences; 15% to 20% are singletons and the top ten take roughly 1.9%. Sequencing used PBMCs or a T cell subset sorted from them (not recorded which). The sequence derives from an adult woman who had mild COVID-19 (a few samples of this study predate the infection). Cell type and time point are not known.

CDR3 loop: CSAYRTGGGELFF. The CDR3 coding sequence is TGCAGTGCCTATCGAACAGGGGGAGGGGAGCTGTTTTTT. The V and J genes are TRBV20-1 and TRBJ2-2; 8 positions match TRBD1. CDR3 size: 13 residues. Trimming at V came to 6 bases and at J to 8 bases, leaving 8 bases not matched to a gene. Germline V gene data show CDR1 as DFQATT and CDR2 as SNEGSKA (reference sequence).